This paragraph reports one T cell receptor beta chain. The antigen remains undetermined. Germline V CDR1 and CDR2: SEHNR, FQNEAQ (reference sequence). The V end was cut by 5 bases, the J end by 14 bases, with 21 bases between. The CDR3 length is 13 residues. Per the original methods: There were no quality scores in the junction-only immunoSEQ sequences, so filtering differed. Using immunoSEQ multiplex PCR, the repertoire was profiled, and TCRdb retains in-frame clones only, with some absent. V and J calls and clone size come straight from that table; D and trimming were deduced from the DNA. This sample carries a few million clones, roughly 95% of them seen once, and the ten largest clones take approximately 0.13%. This sample is part of a study of shared clonotypes between healthy human individuals. Study findings and constraints: Memory subsets had estimated richness that was generally smaller than that of naive subsets.

The origin of this receptor is a man between 18 and 35 years old in good health. The sequenced material came from naive CD4+ T cells sorted from blood. Indicated subset: CD45RA+ positively selected. J is TRBJ2-5 and V is TRBV7-9; perhaps TRBD2 as D (5 bases). CDR3 coding DNA: TGTGCCAGCAGCCCAAGCCCCCCCATCGGGGAATACTTC. It specifies CASSPSPPIGEYF.